These 13 T cell receptor beta chains were sequenced from one sample in a study of blood T cell repertoires in COVID-19. The protocol was immunoSEQ multiplex PCR, while the TCRdb copy is restricted to in-frame clones and leaves out a portion. The sample comprises more than 150,000 clones, 80% to 85% of which are singletons, and 10% to 15% rests with the top ten. The sample consisted of PBMCs or T cells enriched from blood (not recorded which). These receptor sequences come from a woman aged 55 to 70 who had recovered from COVID-19.

The genes are TRBV30 and TRBJ1-2, with D tentatively TRBD1 (6 bases). The germline V gene has CDR1 GTSNPN and CDR2 SVGIG (reference sequence). The ends were cut back, 2 bases at V and 2 bases at J, with 15 bases in the middle. The CDR3 is 15 amino acids. The CDR3 coding sequence is TGTGCCTGGAGTTCTCCAGGGGCCTTGAACTATGGCTACACCTTC. It translates to CAWSSPGALNYGYTF.

The gene calls are TRBV6-6 and TRBJ1-6; no definite D call. V was clipped by 5 bases and J by 13 bases, with 12 bases between them. The CDR3 consists of 12 residues. CDR1 is MNHNY and CDR2 is SVGAGI in the germline V gene (reference sequence). CDR3 DNA sequence: TGTGCCAGCAGTGCACTGGCGGGTCCCCTCCACTTT. Its translation: CASSALAGPLHF.

The table lists this clone with a count of one. The genes are TRBV5-1 and TRBJ1-1; D might be TRBD1 (5 bases). Germline V lookup: CDR1 SGHRS, CDR2 YFSETQ. V lost 4 bases, J lost 0 bases, and 13 bases lay in between. CDR3 size: 15 residues. In nucleotides, the CDR3 is TGCGCCAGCAGCGTAGGGGCACTCATGAACACTGAAGCTTTCTTT. It translates to CASSVGALMNTEAFF.

This clone was picked up one time. V and J are TRBV12-3 or TRBV12-4 and TRBJ2-7; D is perhaps TRBD2 (5 bases). V was trimmed by 3 bases and J by 3 bases, leaving 9 bases between them. The CDR3 sequence is 13 residues long. This CDR3 reads CASSFLEGYEQYF. CDR3 DNA sequence: TGTGCCAGCAGTTTTTTAGAGGGCTACGAGCAGTACTTC.

The J gene is TRBJ1-4, the V gene TRBV30; unclear D gene. The germline V gene has CDR1 GTSNPN and CDR2 SVGIG (reference sequence). V dropped 8 bases and J dropped 4 bases, with 20 bases sitting between them. CDR3 length equals 15 residues. The CDR3 protein is CAGIPSRFHNEKLFF. The CDR3 DNA reads as TGTGCCGGTATACCCTCCCGGTTTCATAATGAAAAACTGTTTTTT. Together with reference TRBV30 and TRBJ1-4, the CDR3 gives the full variable domain: SQTIHQWPATLVQPVGSPLSLECTVEGTSNPNLYWYRQAAGRGLQLLFYSVGIGQISSEVPQNLSASRPQDRQFILSSKKLLLSDSGFYLCAGIPSRFHNEKLFFGSGTQLSVL.

The chain employs TRBV3-1 (or the pseudogene TRBV3-2) and TRBJ1-4, with D maybe TRBD1 (6 bases). Germline CDR1 and CDR2: LGHDT and YNNKEL (reference sequence). The CDR3 sequence is 15 residues long. Trimming shortened V by 6 bases and J by 5 bases, and 16 bases separated the two germline ends. The CDR3 loop is CASRANRELNEKLFF. The CDR3 DNA reads TGTGCCAGCAGGGCAAACAGGGAACTAAATGAAAAACTGTTTTTT.

The rearrangement joins TRBV7-2 to TRBJ1-2; 10 bases map to TRBD1. J gave up 6 bases and V 5 bases, and 3 bases lay outside the gene matches. Germline values: CDR1 SGHTA, CDR2 FQGNSA. The CDR3 consists of 13 residues. In DNA form, the CDR3 reads TGTGCCAGCAGCCCCGACAGGGGGCATGGCTACACCTTC. Translating gives CASSPDRGHGYTF.

The CDR3 region has the DNA TGTGCCAGCTCACCGGGGGGACCTGAAGCTTTCTTT. Protein product: CASSPGGPEAFF. J is TRBJ1-1 and V is TRBV18; possible D gene TRBD1, 5 bases. Trimming removed 3 bases from V and 6 bases from J, with 8 bases in between. Germline CDR1 is KGHSH and CDR2 is LQKENI. The CDR3 loop spans 12 amino acids. Complete variable domain (other parts from reference TRBV18 and TRBJ1-1): NAGVMQNPRHLVRRRGQEARLRCSPMKGHSHVYWYRQLPEEGLKFMVYLQKENIIDESGMPKERFSAEFPKEGPSILRIQQVVRGDSAAYFCASSPGGPEAFFGQGTRLTVV.

The chain employs TRBV5-1 and TRBJ2-2; D may be TRBD2 (6 bases). V lost 4 bases and J lost 3, with 10 bases in between. The CDR3 has 14 residues. Germline V lookup: CDR1 SGHRS, CDR2 YFSETQ. The CDR3 reads CASSGGLDTGELFF. The CDR3 DNA reads as TGCGCCAGCAGCGGGGGACTCGACACCGGGGAGCTGTTTTTT.

This chain uses TRBV28 with TRBJ2-3, with 7 nucleotides matching TRBD1. CDR3 size: 16 residues. After removal of 6 bases from V and 0 bases from J, the junction contained 9 bases not matched to a gene. CDR1 is MDHEN, CDR2 SYDVKM, per germline. The CDR3 DNA reads TGTGCCAGCAGCCGATCCGGGACAGATAGCACAGATACGCAGTATTTT. Translating gives CASSRSGTDSTDTQYF.

The gene calls are TRBV3-1 (or the pseudogene TRBV3-2) and TRBJ2-1; D is unresolved. Deletions cut 0 bases from V and 5 bases from J, with 5 bases between. The CDR3 runs to 13 residues. Germline V gene sequence: CDR1 LGHDT, CDR2 YNNKEL (reference sequence). The CDR3 loop reads CASSQDLNNEQFF. The CDR3 DNA reads TGTGCCAGCAGCCAAGACCTAAACAATGAGCAGTTCTTC.

The CDR3 nucleotides are TGTGCCAGCAGCTTAACGACACCAGGGGTCGGTGGCTACACCTTC. It encodes CASSLTTPGVGGYTF. The chain uses TRBV11-1 and TRBJ1-2; tentatively, D is TRBD1 (6 bases). V was cut by 2 bases and J by 7 bases, with 17 bases left in between. Germline V lookup: CDR1 SGHAT, CDR2 FQDESV (reference sequence). This CDR3 spans 15 amino acids.

This chain's CDR3 is CASSPRGIGELFF. DNA for the CDR3: TGTGCCAGCAGCCCTAGGGGGATCGGGGAGCTGTTTTTT. The chain is built from TRBV3-1 (or the pseudogene TRBV3-2) and TRBJ2-2, with D possibly TRBD1 on 6 matching bases. The V end lost 4 bases, the J end lost 7 bases, and 10 bases lay between the germline ends. Germline lookup yields CDR1 LGHDT and CDR2 YNNKEL (reference sequence). This CDR3 is built from 13 residues.